The table lists the clone carrying this T cell receptor (beta chain) with a count of one. What it binds is unknown. The entry originates in a study of cytomegalovirus exposure and HLA in healthy donors. Losses at the gene ends were 7 bases for V and 5 bases for J; bases not matched to a gene: 16. Germline CDR1 reads MDHEN; CDR2 reads SYDVKM. The CDR3 is 16 amino acids. Libraries were prepared by immunoSEQ multiplex PCR; TCRdb keeps only in-frame clonotypes and omits some of them. The sample includes 110,000 or so clones, around 85% seen only once; the top ten take about 4.3%. Study observations and caveats: Both high specificity and high sensitivity reportedly marked the classifier's diagnosis of cytomegalovirus status.

The receptor comes from a young man in good health and CMV-seropositive. The sample was PBMCs. This chain links TRBV28 with TRBJ2-7; the match to TRBD1 covers 8 bases. CDR3 protein: CASTYSPGQGGHEQYF. For the CDR3, the DNA is TGTGCCAGCACCTACTCCCCAGGACAGGGTGGCCACGAGCAGTACTTC.